Presented here are 10 T cell receptor beta chains from one specimen sequenced in a study of STAT5B mutations in CD4+ large granular lymphocyte leukemia. Libraries were prepared by immunoSEQ multiplex PCR; TCRdb keeps only in-frame clonotypes and omits some of them. The sample holds around 28,000 clones, 65% to 80% seen once. Sequencing was done on a sample of CD4+ T cells from blood buffy coats. The receptors come from a human donor in good health.

This chain connects TRBV5-1 to TRBJ1-1; TRBD1 matches at 9 bases. In germline, CDR1 is SGHRS, CDR2 YFSETQ. V was clipped by 3 bases and J by 1 base; unmatched bases: 10. The CDR3 totals 17 residues. CDR3 nucleotides: TGCGCCAGCAGCTCCGTCCCGGGACAGGGCCAGAACACTGAAGCTTTCTTT. Its translation is CASSSVPGQGQNTEAFF.

The chain joins TRBV28 to TRBJ1-2; D is undetermined. The germline CDR1 and CDR2 sequences are MDHEN and SYDVKM. V lost 2 bases and J lost 4, with 8 bases in between. The CDR3 covers 13 residues. CDR3 coding DNA: TGTGCCAGCAGTTTAGTGGCAGGCTATGGCTACACCTTC. It is translated as CASSLVAGYGYTF.

This rearrangement joins TRBV9 to TRBJ2-5; 8 bases line up with TRBD1. J gave up 4 bases and V 0 bases, and 5 bases lay outside the gene matches. Germline CDR1 SGDLS, CDR2 YYNGEE. There are 15 residues in the CDR3. The chain's CDR3 is CASSVAPTGAETQYF. CDR3 DNA: TGTGCCAGCAGCGTAGCCCCGACAGGGGCAGAGACCCAGTACTTC.

The J gene is TRBJ2-1, the V gene TRBV28; no reliable D call. Germline lookup yields CDR1 MDHEN and CDR2 SYDVKM. The CDR3 covers 17 residues. Trimming cost V 4 bases and J 4 bases, with 20 bases left between them. The CDR3, as DNA: TGTGCCAGCAGTTCCCACCCAAAGTCGAACCTTTACAATGAGCAGTTCTTC. Amino acids: CASSSHPKSNLYNEQFF.

The chain links TRBV19 to TRBJ1-2; D is unresolved. From germline, CDR1 is LNHDA and CDR2 SQIVND (reference sequence). V was shortened by 5 bases and J by 0 bases, with 13 bases between the two germline ends. CDR3 length: 15 residues. CDR3 sequence (DNA): TGTGCCAGTAGTCCAGGACCGAGTTCTAACTATGGCTACACCTTC. It yields the protein CASSPGPSSNYGYTF.

As to this clone: Other nucleotide sequences in the sample specify the same CDR3. The gene calls are TRBV5-1 and TRBJ2-7; D possibly corresponds to TRBD1 (5 bases). The germline V gene encodes CDR1 SGHRS and CDR2 YFSETQ. Between the trimmed V and J ends, which lost 0 bases and 2 bases, there was a span of 9 bases. This CDR3 has 14 amino acids. CDR3 coding DNA: TGCGCCAGCAGCTTGGGGCAGGGTGCCTACGAGCAGTACGTC. The encoded protein is CASSLGQGAYEQYV.

In its sample, this clone was seen a few times. The chain is built from TRBV30 and TRBJ1-1; the match to TRBD1 covers 7 bases. V was clipped by 3 bases and J by 0 bases; unmatched bases: 1. Looked up from germline, CDR1 is GTSNPN and CDR2 is SVGIG (reference sequence). The CDR3 runs 13 residues. The CDR3 is CAWRGQLNTEAFF. DNA of the CDR3: TGTGCCTGGAGGGGACAGTTGAACACTGAAGCTTTCTTT.

This chain links TRBV2 with TRBJ2-5; 9 bases are a match to TRBD2. Germline CDR1 is SNHLY and CDR2 is FYNNEI. This CDR3 region has 15 residues. The ends lost 5 bases at V and 7 bases at J; junction bases unmatched: 11. In DNA, the CDR3 is TGTGCCAGCAGTTTCTCCCGGACTAGCGAGGTGACCCAGTACTTC. Translation: CASSFSRTSEVTQYF.

The V gene is TRBV5-4, the J gene TRBJ2-3, with unresolved D. The V and J ends lost 4 bases and 0 bases respectively, with 12 bases between them. Germline CDR1 and CDR2: SGHNT and YYREEE (reference sequence). The CDR3 loop spans 15 amino acids. The CDR3 sequence is CASSLGPSSTDTQYF. The CDR3 DNA reads TGTGCCAGCAGCCTTGGCCCTTCGAGCACAGATACGCAGTATTTT. Looking up the rest from reference TRBV5-4 and TRBJ2-3 gives the full variable domain: ETGVTQSPTHLIKTRGQQVTLRCSSQSGHNTVSWYQQALGQGPQFIFQYYREEENGRGNFPPRFSGLQFPNYSSELNVNALELDDSALYLCASSLGPSSTDTQYFGPGTRLTVL.

The gene calls are TRBV6-1 and TRBJ1-4; TRBD1 aligns across 11 bases. Germline CDR1 and CDR2: MNHNS and SASEGT. Trimming cost V 9 bases and J 13 bases; bases outside gene matches: 10. The CDR3 has 13 amino acids. CDR3 in DNA: TGTGCCAGTTACCGGGACAGGGGGATAGGACTGTTTTTT. Translated: CASYRDRGIGLFF.